These 14 T cell receptor beta chains came from one sample sequenced in a study of blood T cell repertoires in COVID-19. Some clones are missing from TCRdb's copy, which holds only in-frame ones; the method was immunoSEQ multiplex PCR. This sample carries about 240,000 clones, roughly four fifths of them seen once, and the ten largest clones take around 12%. Input material: peripheral blood. Receptors originate from a woman aged 55-69 years with active or convalescent COVID-19.

The J gene is TRBJ1-2, the V gene TRBV6-5, with 7 bases that match TRBD1. Unmatched junction bases numbered 11, after V lost 6 bases and J lost 4 bases. The CDR3 sequence is 15 residues long. The germline V gene encodes CDR1 MNHEY and CDR2 SVGAGI. CDR3 DNA sequence: TGTGCCAGCAGGGGTGGGTCGACAGGGACCTATGGCTACACCTTC. This sequence encodes CASRGGSTGTYGYTF.

CDR3 sequence (DNA): TGTGCCAGCTCCGGCGGGGGAGCGGATGGCTACACCTTC. This translates into CASSGGGADGYTF. The chain couples TRBV6-5 to TRBJ1-2; TRBD1 might be the D (5 bases). V lost 8 bases, J lost 6 bases, and 16 bases lay in between. Germline CDR1 MNHEY, CDR2 SVGAGI. This CDR3 comprises 13 residues.

The V and J genes are TRBV18 and TRBJ2-1, with TRBD1 matching 10 bases. CDR3 length equals 15 residues. CDR1 and CDR2 from the germline V gene are KGHSH and LQKENI. Unmatched junction bases numbered 6, after V lost 2 bases and J lost 8 bases. The CDR3 is CASSPWTGGGDEQFF. The CDR3 coding sequence is TGTGCCAGCTCACCATGGACAGGGGGTGGGGATGAGCAGTTCTTC. Complete variable domain (other parts from reference TRBV18 and TRBJ2-1): NAGVMQNPRHLVRRRGQEARLRCSPMKGHSHVYWYRQLPEEGLKFMVYLQKENIIDESGMPKERFSAEFPKEGPSILRIQQVVRGDSAAYFCASSPWTGGGDEQFFGPGTRLTVL.

The chain uses TRBV5-1 and TRBJ1-4; maybe TRBD1 (6 bases). The CDR3 spans 16 residues. V was cut by 2 bases and J by 4 bases, with 15 bases left in between. Germline V gene data show CDR1 as SGHRS and CDR2 as YFSETQ. DNA of the CDR3: TGCGCCAGCAGCTTCTTCCAGGGGTCAATTAATGAAAAACTGTTTTTT. It encodes CASSFFQGSINEKLFF.

This chain uses TRBV5-1 with TRBJ2-7; perhaps TRBD2 as D (5 bases). The CDR3 is made up of 14 amino acids. CDR1 and CDR2 from the germline V gene are SGHRS and YFSETQ. Trimming removed 3 bases from V and 2 bases from J, with 12 bases in between. CDR3 loop: CASSSGLIAYEQYF. DNA for the CDR3: TGCGCCAGCAGCTCCGGACTGATCGCCTACGAGCAGTACTTC.

This clone appeared many times. At one end the junction does not follow the germline gene, possibly because of a read error. This sequence joins TRBV6-5 and TRBJ2-7, with 9 bases lining up with TRBD1. The germline V gene encodes CDR1 MNHEY and CDR2 SVGAGI. The CDR3 has 14 amino acids. CDR3 DNA: TGTGCCAGCAGTTACAGACAGGGGGTGTACGCGCAGTACTTC. Encoded protein: CASSYRQGVYAQYF.

The chain carries TRBV10-3 and TRBJ1-5; perhaps TRBD1 as D (5 bases). CDR3 size: 18 residues. In germline, CDR1 is ENHRY, CDR2 SYGVKD. Trimming stripped 3 bases from V and 2 bases from J, with 20 bases between. This CDR3 reads CAISDPLRASGGNQPQHF. For the CDR3, the DNA is TGTGCCATCAGTGATCCCCTCAGGGCCTCAGGTGGCAATCAGCCCCAGCATTTT.

The V gene is TRBV10-3, the J gene TRBJ1-2, with TRBD1 matching over 7 bases. The V and J ends lost 7 bases and 1 base, in that order; junction bases with no gene match: 6. This CDR3 has 14 residues. Germline CDR1 and CDR2: ENHRY and SYGVKD. The CDR3 DNA reads TGTGCCATCACGGGGACAGAGAATAACTATGGCTACACCTTC. Translating gives CAITGTENNYGYTF.

This clone is a singleton in its sample. The genes are TRBV30 and TRBJ2-3; 9 bases align to TRBD1. Germline assignment: CDR1 GTSNPN and CDR2 SVGIG (reference sequence). The CDR3 is made up of 16 amino acids. V lost 0 bases, J lost 5 bases, and 9 bases stayed unmatched. CDR3 nucleotide sequence: TGTGCCTGGAGTGTACGGTGGGACAGGGATAAAGATACGCAGTATTTT. Its protein is CAWSVRWDRDKDTQYF.

The DNA for the CDR3 is TGTGCCACCACAAAGGGGGGGACAGGGAATGAAAAACTGTTTTTT. Protein sequence: CATTKGGTGNEKLFF. The chain couples TRBV2 to TRBJ1-4; 9 nucleotides align to TRBD1. There are 15 residues in the CDR3. The V gene's germline CDR1 is SNHLY and CDR2 FYNNEI. V was pared by 10 bases and J by 5 bases, with 11 bases of the junction left unmatched.

The chain has TRBV5-5 and TRBJ2-5, with 7 bases matching TRBD2. Losses at the gene ends were 0 bases for V and 4 bases for J; bases not matched to a gene: 3. There are 14 residues in the CDR3. Germline V gene sequence: CDR1 SGHKS, CDR2 YYEKEE (reference sequence). Written as DNA, the CDR3 is TGTGCCAGCAGCTTGGTGGGGGGGGGAGAGACCCAGTACTTC. It translates to CASSLVGGGETQYF.

The chain links TRBV6-2 or TRBV6-3 to TRBJ2-7; possibly TRBD1 for D (5 bases). Germline CDR1 is MNHEY and CDR2 is SVGEGT. The CDR3 covers 15 residues. V shed 0 bases and J shed 2 bases, with 11 bases lying between them. CDR3 sequence reads: CASSYSPQATYEQYF. CDR3 nucleotides: TGTGCCAGCAGTTACTCGCCACAGGCTACCTACGAGCAGTACTTC.

This clone was recorded a few times. The J gene is TRBJ1-1, the V gene TRBV4-1, with no clear D. This CDR3 contains 14 residues. Germline V CDR1 and CDR2: MGHRA, YSYEKL. V lost 5 bases and J 1 base, leaving 11 bases between the germline ends. CDR3 nucleotide sequence: TGCGCCAGCAGCGACCTGGGCAGGAACACTGAAGCTTTCTTT. Translating gives CASSDLGRNTEAFF.

The rearrangement links TRBV2 to TRBJ2-3, with TRBD2 matching 7 bases. V lost 4 bases to trimming and J lost 5 bases; unmatched junction nucleotides: 3. Per the germline V gene, CDR1 is SNHLY and CDR2 is FYNNEI. The CDR3 runs 13 residues. CDR3 region: CASSGRGRDTQYF. CDR3 sequence (DNA): TGTGCCAGCAGTGGGCGGGGGAGAGATACGCAGTATTTT.